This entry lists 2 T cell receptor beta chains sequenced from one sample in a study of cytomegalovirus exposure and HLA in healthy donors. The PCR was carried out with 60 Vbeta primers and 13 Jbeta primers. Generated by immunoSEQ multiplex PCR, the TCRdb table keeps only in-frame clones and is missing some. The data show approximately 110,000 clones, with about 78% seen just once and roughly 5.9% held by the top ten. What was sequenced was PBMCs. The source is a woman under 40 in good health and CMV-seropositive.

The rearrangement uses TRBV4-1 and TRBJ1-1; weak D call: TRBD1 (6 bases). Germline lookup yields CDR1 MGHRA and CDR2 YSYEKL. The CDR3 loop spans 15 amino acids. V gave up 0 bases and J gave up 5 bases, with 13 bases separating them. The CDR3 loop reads CASSQDAGAGTEAFF. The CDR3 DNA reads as TGCGCCAGCAGCCAAGATGCGGGGGCAGGGACTGAAGCTTTCTTT.

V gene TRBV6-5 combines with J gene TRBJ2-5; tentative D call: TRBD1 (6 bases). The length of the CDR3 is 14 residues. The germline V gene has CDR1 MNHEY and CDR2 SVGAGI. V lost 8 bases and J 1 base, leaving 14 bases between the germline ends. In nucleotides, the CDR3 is TGTGCCAGCTCGATACAGGGTGTCCAAGAGACCCAGTACTTC. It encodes CASSIQGVQETQYF.